This T cell receptor beta chain was sequenced in a study of T cell repertoires in cytomegalovirus infection (dated by TCRdb to the late 2010s). Study-wide context: The peptide stimulations were aimed at well-studied HLA-B-restricted epitopes as well as recently identified HLA-C-restricted CMV epitopes, whose presentation resists viral immunomodulation. Donor HLA type was relevant to the analysis, because carriage of CMV infection together with the matching HLA type was indicated by public TCR beta signatures. Findings and caveats that apply to the study as a whole: In both this cohort and an independent roughly 350-donor cohort, the cumulative frequency of public TCR beta family members distinguished carriers of CMV infection plus the relevant HLA type. The ex vivo response was dominated by HLA-C-restricted CMV-specific TCR beta clonotypes, which also provided the single most frequent clonotype in two of eight donors.

The germline V gene encodes CDR1 GTSNPN and CDR2 SVGIG (reference sequence). From its cysteine to its phenylalanine, the CDR3 spans 15 amino acids. Only the CDR3 DNA is retained, 45 bases long and in frame from the first base. V sheds 4 bases and J sheds 10 bases, leaving 23 bases between their ends. Taken with the paper, the label for treatment or condition translates to: in vitro stimulation with specific CMV peptide epitopes to enrich CMV-specific T cells. These reads were obtained on an Illumina HiSeq 1500. TCRdb reworked the public reads: Q25 trimming with fastp, MiXCR clone assembly, productive beta chains retained. Rows matching on CDR3 protein sequence are summarized as one entry with the most common DNA and genes. Present in this sample are fewer than 650,000 distinct CDR3 sequences, almost 40% of which were seen just once. The ten largest make up 40% to 60% of the sample. As concerns this clonotype: This receptor's antigen is unknown. There are no base qualities to consult, and no much larger clone falls within one base.

Specimen: cultured PBMCs, collected from culture after CMV antigen stimulation. The rearranged chain carries TRBV30 and TRBJ2-1, and possibly TRBD2, on 6 matching bases. The sequence derives from a human donor in good health (CMV status not recorded). Some clones in this sample may be carry-over from other donors' samples. The DNA is TGTGCCTGGATCCCCCGGTGGGACTCCCTCGGGGAGCAGTTCTTC. Its product reads: CAWIPRWDSLGEQFF.